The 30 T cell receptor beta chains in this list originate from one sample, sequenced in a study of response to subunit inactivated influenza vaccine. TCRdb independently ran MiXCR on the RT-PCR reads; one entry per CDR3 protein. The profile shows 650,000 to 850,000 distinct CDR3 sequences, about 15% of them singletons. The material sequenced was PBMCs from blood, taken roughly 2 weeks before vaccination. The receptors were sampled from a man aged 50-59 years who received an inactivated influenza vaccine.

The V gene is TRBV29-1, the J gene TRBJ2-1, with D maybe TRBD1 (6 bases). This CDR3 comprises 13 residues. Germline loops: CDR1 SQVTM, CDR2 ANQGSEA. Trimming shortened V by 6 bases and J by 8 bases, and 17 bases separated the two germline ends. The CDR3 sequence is CSVARTGNDEQFF. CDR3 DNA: TGCAGCGTAGCGAGAACAGGGAATGATGAGCAGTTCTTC.

The CDR3 here is CSATPAGTGSSYEQYF. The DNA of the CDR3 is TGCAGTGCTACACCTGCCGGGACAGGGTCATCCTACGAGCAGTACTTC. The gene calls are TRBV20-1 and TRBJ2-7; TRBD1 matches at 9 bases. The CDR3 covers 16 residues. The ends lost 4 bases at V and 1 base at J; junction bases unmatched: 11. The germline gives CDR1 DFQATT, CDR2 SNEGSKA (reference sequence).

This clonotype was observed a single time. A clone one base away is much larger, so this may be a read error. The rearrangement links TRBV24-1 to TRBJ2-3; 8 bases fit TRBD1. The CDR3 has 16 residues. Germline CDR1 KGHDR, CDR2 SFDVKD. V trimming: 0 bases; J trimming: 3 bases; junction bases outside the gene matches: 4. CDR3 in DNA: TGTGCCACCAGTGATTTGCAGACAGGGGCAACAGATACGCAGTATTTT. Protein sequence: CATSDLQTGATDTQYF.

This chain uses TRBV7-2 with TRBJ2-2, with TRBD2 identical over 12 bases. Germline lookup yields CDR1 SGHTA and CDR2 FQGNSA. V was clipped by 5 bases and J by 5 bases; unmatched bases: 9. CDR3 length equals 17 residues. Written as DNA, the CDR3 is TGTGCCAGCAGCGAACCTAGCGGGGGGGCCAATACCGGGGAGCTGTTTTTT. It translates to CASSEPSGGANTGELFF.

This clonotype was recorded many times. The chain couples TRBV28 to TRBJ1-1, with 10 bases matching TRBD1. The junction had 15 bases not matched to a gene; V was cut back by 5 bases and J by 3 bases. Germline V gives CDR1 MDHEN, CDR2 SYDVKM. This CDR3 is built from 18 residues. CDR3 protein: CASSPWGQGRLGDTEAFF. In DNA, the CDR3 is TGTGCCAGCAGTCCGTGGGGACAGGGGCGCTTGGGGGACACTGAAGCTTTCTTT.

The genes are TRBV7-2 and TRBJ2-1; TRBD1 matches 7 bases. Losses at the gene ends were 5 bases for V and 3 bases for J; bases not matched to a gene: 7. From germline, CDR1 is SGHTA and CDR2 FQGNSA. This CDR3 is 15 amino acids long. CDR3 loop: CASSPRGGNYNEQFF. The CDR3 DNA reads TGTGCCAGCAGCCCGCGAGGGGGCAACTACAATGAGCAGTTCTTC.

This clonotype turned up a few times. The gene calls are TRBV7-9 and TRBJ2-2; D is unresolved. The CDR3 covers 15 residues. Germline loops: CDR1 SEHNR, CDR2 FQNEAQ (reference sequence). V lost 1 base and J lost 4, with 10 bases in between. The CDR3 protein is CASSLDSASTGELFF. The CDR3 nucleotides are TGTGCCAGCAGCTTAGATTCGGCGTCCACCGGGGAGCTGTTTTTT.

This chain's CDR3 is CASSRGSSAYEQYF. The CDR3, as DNA: TGTGCCAGCAGCCGCGGGAGCTCAGCCTACGAGCAGTACTTC. The chain has TRBV7-2 and TRBJ2-7; TRBD2 matches at 7 bases. The CDR3 has 14 residues. Germline loops: CDR1 SGHTA, CDR2 FQGNSA. V lost 5 bases to trimming and J lost 2 bases; unmatched junction nucleotides: 6.

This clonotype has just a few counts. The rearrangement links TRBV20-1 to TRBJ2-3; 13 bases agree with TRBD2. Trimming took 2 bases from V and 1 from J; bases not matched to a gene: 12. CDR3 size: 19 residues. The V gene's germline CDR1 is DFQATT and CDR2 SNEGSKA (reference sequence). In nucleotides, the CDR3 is TGCAGTGCTAGATTAGGACTAGCGGGGGCGGCACGGGGCACAGATACGCAGTATTTT. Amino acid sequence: CSARLGLAGAARGTDTQYF.

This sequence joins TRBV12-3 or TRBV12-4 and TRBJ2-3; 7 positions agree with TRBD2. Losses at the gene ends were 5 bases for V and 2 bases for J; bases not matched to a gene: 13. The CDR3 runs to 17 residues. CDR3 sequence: CASSRRRLADNTDTQYF. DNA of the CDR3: TGTGCCAGCAGTCGTAGGCGACTAGCAGATAACACAGATACGCAGTATTTT.

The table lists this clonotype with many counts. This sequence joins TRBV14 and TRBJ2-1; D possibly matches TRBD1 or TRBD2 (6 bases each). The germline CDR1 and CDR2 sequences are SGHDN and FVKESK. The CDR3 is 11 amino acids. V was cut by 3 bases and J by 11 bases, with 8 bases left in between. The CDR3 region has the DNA TGTGCCAGCAGCCAGGGGGGCAAGCAGTTCTTC. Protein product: CASSQGGKQFF.

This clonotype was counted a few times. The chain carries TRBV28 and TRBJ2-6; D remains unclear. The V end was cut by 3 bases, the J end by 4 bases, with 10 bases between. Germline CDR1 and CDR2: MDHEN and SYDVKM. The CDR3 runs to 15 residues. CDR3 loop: CASSFLGAGANVLTF. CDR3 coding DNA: TGTGCCAGCAGTTTCTTGGGTGCCGGGGCCAACGTCCTGACTTTC.

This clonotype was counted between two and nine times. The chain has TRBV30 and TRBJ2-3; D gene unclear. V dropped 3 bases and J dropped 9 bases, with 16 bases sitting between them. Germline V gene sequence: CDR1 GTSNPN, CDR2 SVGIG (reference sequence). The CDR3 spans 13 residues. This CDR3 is CAWSPRLPVTQYF. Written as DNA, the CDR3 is TGTGCCTGGAGCCCCCGGCTCCCGGTAACGCAGTATTTT.

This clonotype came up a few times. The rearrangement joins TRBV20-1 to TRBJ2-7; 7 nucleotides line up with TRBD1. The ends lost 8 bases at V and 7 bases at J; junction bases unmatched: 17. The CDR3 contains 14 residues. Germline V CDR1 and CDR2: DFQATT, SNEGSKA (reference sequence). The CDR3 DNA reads TGCAGTCCAATCTCGGGACAGCCTCCTAATGAGCAGTACTTC. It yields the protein CSPISGQPPNEQYF.

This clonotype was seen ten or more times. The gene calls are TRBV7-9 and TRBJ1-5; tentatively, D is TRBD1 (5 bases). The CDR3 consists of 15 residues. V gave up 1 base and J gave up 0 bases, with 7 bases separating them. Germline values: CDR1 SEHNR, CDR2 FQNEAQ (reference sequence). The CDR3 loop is CASSLGQSSNQPQHF. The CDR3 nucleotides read TGTGCCAGCAGCTTAGGACAGTCTAGCAATCAGCCCCAGCATTTT.

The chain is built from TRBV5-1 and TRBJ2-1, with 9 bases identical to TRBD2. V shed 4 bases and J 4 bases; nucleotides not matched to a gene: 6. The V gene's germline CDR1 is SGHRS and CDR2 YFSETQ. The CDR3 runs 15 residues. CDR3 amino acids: CASSRGGVSYNEQFF. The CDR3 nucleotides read TGCGCCAGCAGCCGCGGGGGGGTGTCTTACAATGAGCAGTTCTTC.

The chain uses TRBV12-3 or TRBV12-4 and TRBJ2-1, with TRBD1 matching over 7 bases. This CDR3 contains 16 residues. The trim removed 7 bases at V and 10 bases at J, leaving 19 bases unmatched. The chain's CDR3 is CASTHLTGTAVREQFF. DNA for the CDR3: TGTGCCAGCACCCACTTGACCGGGACAGCCGTACGGGAGCAGTTCTTC.

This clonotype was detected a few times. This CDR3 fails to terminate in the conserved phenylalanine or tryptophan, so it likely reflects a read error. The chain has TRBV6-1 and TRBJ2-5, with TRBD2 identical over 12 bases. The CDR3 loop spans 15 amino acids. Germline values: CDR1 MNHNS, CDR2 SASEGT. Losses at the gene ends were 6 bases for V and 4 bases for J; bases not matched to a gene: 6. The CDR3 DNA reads TGTGCCAGCAGCCTCCTAGCGGGAGGGAGAGAGACCCAGTACCTC. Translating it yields CASSLLAGGRETQYL.

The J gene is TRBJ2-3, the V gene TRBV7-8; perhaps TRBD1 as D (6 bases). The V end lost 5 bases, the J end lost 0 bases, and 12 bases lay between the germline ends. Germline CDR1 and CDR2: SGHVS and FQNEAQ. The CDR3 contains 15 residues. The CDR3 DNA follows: TGTGCCAGCAGCCAGGGGCGCCCTAGCACAGATACGCAGTATTTT. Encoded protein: CASSQGRPSTDTQYF.

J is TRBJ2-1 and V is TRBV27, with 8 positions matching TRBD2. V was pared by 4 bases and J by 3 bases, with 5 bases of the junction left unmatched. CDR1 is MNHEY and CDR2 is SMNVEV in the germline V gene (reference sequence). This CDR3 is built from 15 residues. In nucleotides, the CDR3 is TGTGCCAGCAGTTATGGCGGGGGGTACTACAATGAGCAGTTCTTC. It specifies CASSYGGGYYNEQFF.

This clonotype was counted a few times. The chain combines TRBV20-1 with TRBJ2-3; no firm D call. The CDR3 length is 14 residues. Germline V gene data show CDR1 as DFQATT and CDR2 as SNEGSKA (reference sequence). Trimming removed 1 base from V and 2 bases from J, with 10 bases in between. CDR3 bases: TGCAGTGCTAGAGGGCGGTTCTACACAGATACGCAGTATTTT. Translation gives CSARGRFYTDTQYF.

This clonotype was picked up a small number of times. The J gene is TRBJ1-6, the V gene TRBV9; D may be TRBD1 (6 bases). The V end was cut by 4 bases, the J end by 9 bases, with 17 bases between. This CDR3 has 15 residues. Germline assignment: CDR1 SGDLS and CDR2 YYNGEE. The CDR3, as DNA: TGTGCCAGCAGCCCCAGAGGGGGGTCGGGTTCACCCCTCCACTTT. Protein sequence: CASSPRGGSGSPLHF.

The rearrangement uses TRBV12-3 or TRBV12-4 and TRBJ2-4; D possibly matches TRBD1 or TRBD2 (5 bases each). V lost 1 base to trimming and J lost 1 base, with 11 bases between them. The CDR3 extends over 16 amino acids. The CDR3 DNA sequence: TGTGCCAGCAGTTTAGAAGCGTGGGGGGCCAAAAACATTCAGTACTTC. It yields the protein CASSLEAWGAKNIQYF.

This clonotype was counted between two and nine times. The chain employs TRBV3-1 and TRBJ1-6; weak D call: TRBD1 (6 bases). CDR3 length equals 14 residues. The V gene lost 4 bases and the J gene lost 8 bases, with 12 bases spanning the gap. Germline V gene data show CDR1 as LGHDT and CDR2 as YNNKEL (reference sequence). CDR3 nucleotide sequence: TGTGCCAGCAGCCTCACAGGGAGGGATTCACCCCTCCACTTT. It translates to CASSLTGRDSPLHF.

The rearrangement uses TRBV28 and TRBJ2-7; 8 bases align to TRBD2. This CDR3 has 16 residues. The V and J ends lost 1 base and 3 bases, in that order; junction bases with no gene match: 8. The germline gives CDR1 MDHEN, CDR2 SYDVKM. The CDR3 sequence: CASSLYISGVNYEQYF. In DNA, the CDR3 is TGTGCCAGCAGTTTATATATTAGCGGGGTCAACTACGAGCAGTACTTC.

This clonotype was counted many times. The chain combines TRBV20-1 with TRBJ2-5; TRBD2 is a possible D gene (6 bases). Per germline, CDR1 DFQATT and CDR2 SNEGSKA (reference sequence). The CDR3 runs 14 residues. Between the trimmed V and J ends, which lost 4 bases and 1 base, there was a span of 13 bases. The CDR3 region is CSANLAPIQETQYF. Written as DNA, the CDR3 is TGCAGTGCTAACCTAGCGCCAATCCAAGAGACCCAGTACTTC.

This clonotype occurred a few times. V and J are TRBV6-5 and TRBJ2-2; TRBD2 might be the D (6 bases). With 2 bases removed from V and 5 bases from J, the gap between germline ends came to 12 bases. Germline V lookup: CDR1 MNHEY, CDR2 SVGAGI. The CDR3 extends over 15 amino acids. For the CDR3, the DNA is TGTGCCAGCAGTTACCCGGGACTGAGGACCGGGGAGCTGTTTTTT. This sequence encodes CASSYPGLRTGELFF.

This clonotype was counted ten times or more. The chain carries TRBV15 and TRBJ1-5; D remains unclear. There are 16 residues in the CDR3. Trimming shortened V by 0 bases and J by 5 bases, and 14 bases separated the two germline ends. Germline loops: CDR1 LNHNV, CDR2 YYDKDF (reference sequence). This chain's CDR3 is CATSREQGWEYQPQHF. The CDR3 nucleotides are TGTGCCACCAGCAGAGAACAAGGGTGGGAGTATCAGCCCCAGCATTTT.

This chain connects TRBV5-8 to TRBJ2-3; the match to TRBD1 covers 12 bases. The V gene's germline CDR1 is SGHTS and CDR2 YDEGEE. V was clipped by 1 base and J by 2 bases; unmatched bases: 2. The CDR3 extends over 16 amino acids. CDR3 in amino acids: CASSLPGQGATDTQYF. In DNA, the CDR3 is TGTGCCAGCAGCTTGCCGGGACAGGGGGCCACAGATACGCAGTATTTT.

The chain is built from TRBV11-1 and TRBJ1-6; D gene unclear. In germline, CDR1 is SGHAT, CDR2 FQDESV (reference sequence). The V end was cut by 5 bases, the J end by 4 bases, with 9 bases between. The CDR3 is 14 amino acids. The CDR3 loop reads CASSRALYNSPLHF. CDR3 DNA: TGTGCCAGCAGCCGGGCCCTTTATAATTCACCCCTCCACTTT.